The 30 T cell receptor beta chains in this list originate from one sample, sequenced in a study of shared clonotypes between healthy human individuals. Assay used: immunoSEQ multiplex PCR; TCRdb lists only in-frame clones, some missing. The sample lists 550,000 to 600,000 clones, about 98% occurring once. Terminally differentiated effector memory CD45RA+ cells were left out of the naive CD8 fraction, which was CD45RO-negative and positively selected for CCR7. The sequencing sample was made of naive CD8+ T cells sorted from blood. These receptors came from a man aged 25-45 years in good health.

V is TRBV9 and J is TRBJ1-1; 7 bases match TRBD1. J was trimmed by 0 bases and V by 3 bases; bases with no gene match: 8. The germline V gene has CDR1 SGDLS and CDR2 YYNGEE. The CDR3 spans 16 residues. CDR3 sequence (DNA): TGTGCCAGCAGCGCCCGACGGGGACAGATGAACACTGAAGCTTTCTTT. Translation gives CASSARRGQMNTEAFF.

The chain employs TRBV7-9 and TRBJ1-4, with TRBD1 matching 7 bases. CDR1 SEHNR and CDR2 FQNEAQ come from the germline V gene (reference sequence). The CDR3 covers 15 residues. Losses at the gene ends were 2 bases for V and 12 bases for J; bases not matched to a gene: 12. CDR3 loop: CASSLFGTDSMELFF. CDR3 in DNA: TGTGCCAGCAGCTTATTCGGGACAGACTCGATGGAACTGTTTTTT. Drawing the rest from reference TRBV7-9 and TRBJ1-4, the complete variable domain is DTGVSQNPRHKITKRGQNVTFRCDPISEHNRLYWYRQTLGQGPEFLTYFQNEAQLEKSRLLSDRFSAERPKGSFSTLEIQRTEQGDSAMYLCASSLFGTDSMELFFGSGTQLSVL.

This clone was detected only once. The rearrangement joins TRBV5-1 to TRBJ2-2; 9 bases map to TRBD1. The CDR3 sequence is 16 residues long. The V gene's germline CDR1 is SGHRS and CDR2 YFSETQ. The J segment lost 6 bases and the V segment lost 0 bases, leaving 6 bases of the junction unmatched. This CDR3 reads CASSLDGQGLPGELFF. The CDR3 DNA reads as TGCGCCAGCAGCTTGGATGGACAGGGGTTACCCGGGGAGCTGTTTTTT.

V and J are TRBV5-4 and TRBJ2-3, with D possibly matching TRBD1 (5 bases). The length of the CDR3 is 15 residues. The germline V and J ends were trimmed by 2 bases and 2 bases, with 12 bases remaining between them. Germline V lookup: CDR1 SGHNT, CDR2 YYREEE (reference sequence). CDR3 DNA sequence: TGTGCCAGCAGCTTTGCGGCCAGGGACACAGATACGCAGTATTTT. Its protein product is CASSFAARDTDTQYF.

The chain combines TRBV4-1 with TRBJ2-1; tentatively, D is TRBD2 (6 bases). CDR1 is MGHRA, CDR2 YSYEKL, per germline. Trimming cost V 4 bases and J 5 bases, with 15 bases left between them. CDR3 length: 15 residues. CDR3 sequence reads: CASSPRDSLNNEQFF. In DNA form, the CDR3 reads TGCGCCAGCAGCCCCCGGGACTCTCTTAACAATGAGCAGTTCTTC.

The chain is built from TRBV2 and TRBJ1-4; TRBD1 is a possible D gene (5 bases). The CDR3 is 15 residues long. The germline gives CDR1 SNHLY, CDR2 FYNNEI. Trimming took off 5 bases at V and 6 bases at J, with 16 bases between the two ends. The CDR3 region is CASSFQTAEDEKLFF. The DNA of the CDR3 is TGTGCCAGCAGTTTCCAGACAGCCGAAGATGAAAAACTGTTTTTT. The full variable domain, in which reference TRBV2 and TRBJ1-4 provide the parts outside the CDR3, is EPEVTQTPSHQVTQMGQEVILRCVPISNHLYFYWYRQILGQKVEFLVSFYNNEISEKSEIFDDQFSVERPDGSNFTLKIRSTKLEDSAMYFCASSFQTAEDEKLFFGSGTQLSVL.

The chain recombines TRBV2 with TRBJ2-3; D assignment may be TRBD1 or TRBD2 (6 bases each). V lost 10 bases, J lost 3 bases, and 14 bases lay in between. The length of the CDR3 is 13 residues. The germline gives CDR1 SNHLY, CDR2 FYNNEI. CDR3 coding DNA: TGTGCCACCCTGAGGAGGGGGACAGATACGCAGTATTTT. Encoded protein: CATLRRGTDTQYF.

A remark on this clone: The sample holds other DNA sequences that translate to the same CDR3. The rearrangement links TRBV27 to TRBJ2-7; the match to TRBD2 covers 7 bases. Germline V gives CDR1 MNHEY, CDR2 SMNVEV (reference sequence). Trimming at V came to 4 bases and at J to 6 bases, leaving 0 bases not matched to a gene. This CDR3 is built from 11 residues. The CDR3 loop reads CASSSSGEQYF. CDR3 bases: TGTGCCAGCAGTTCTAGCGGCGAGCAGTACTTC.

The rearrangement links TRBV27 to TRBJ2-4, with D possibly TRBD2 on 6 matching bases. The CDR3 length is 15 residues. Germline-derived CDR1 and CDR2 are MNHEY and SMNVEV (reference sequence). V lost 1 base and J lost 1, with 8 bases in between. CDR3 nucleotides: TGTGCCAGCAGTTTATTAGGAGGGGCCAAAAACATTCAGTACTTC. It translates to CASSLLGGAKNIQYF.

The chain employs TRBV27 and TRBJ2-3; D unclear. CDR3 size: 13 residues. V lost 5 bases and J lost 2, with 8 bases in between. The V gene's germline CDR1 is MNHEY and CDR2 SMNVEV (reference sequence). The chain's CDR3 is CASSPPATDTQYF. The CDR3 DNA reads TGTGCCAGCAGTCCTCCTGCCACAGATACGCAGTATTTT.

V usage is TRBV4-1 and J usage is TRBJ2-5, with a tentative D call TRBD1 (5 bases). The CDR3 has 15 residues. Per the germline V gene, CDR1 is MGHRA and CDR2 is YSYEKL. V was shortened by 2 bases and J by 0 bases, with 10 bases between the two germline ends. The CDR3 coding sequence is TGCGCCAGCAGCCAATATGGGGCAGACCAAGAGACCCAGTACTTC. Its protein is CASSQYGADQETQYF.

In regard to this clone: This sample also contains other DNA sequences that code for the same CDR3. For the CDR3, the DNA is TGTGCCAGCAGCGTAGAGGCGGGGGGATACGAGCAGTACTTC. Translated: CASSVEAGGYEQYF. The gene calls are TRBV9 and TRBJ2-7; 8 bases match TRBD2. With 0 bases clipped from V and 4 bases from J, the junction kept 3 bases outside the gene matches. Germline V lookup: CDR1 SGDLS, CDR2 YYNGEE. The CDR3 consists of 14 residues.

This clone was recorded once. This rearrangement joins TRBV29-1 to TRBJ2-1, with no clear D. The CDR3 is 14 residues long. V was cut by 2 bases and J by 7 bases, with 15 bases left in between. The germline gives CDR1 SQVTM, CDR2 ANQGSEA. The CDR3 DNA is TGCAGCGTTGAAAGTATAGTAGTCGAGAATGAGCAGTTCTTC. Translation gives CSVESIVVENEQFF.

The rearrangement uses TRBV7-9 and TRBJ2-1, with TRBD1 identical over 9 bases. With 8 bases clipped from V and 2 bases from J, the junction kept 10 bases outside the gene matches. CDR3 length: 16 amino acids. From germline, CDR1 is SEHNR and CDR2 FQNEAQ (reference sequence). For the CDR3, the DNA is TGTGCCAGCGGTCCTTGGACAGGGGCCCCCTACAATGAGCAGTTCTTC. Translating gives CASGPWTGAPYNEQFF. The variable domain in full, completed from reference TRBV7-9 and TRBJ2-1, reads DTGVSQNPRHKITKRGQNVTFRCDPISEHNRLYWYRQTLGQGPEFLTYFQNEAQLEKSRLLSDRFSAERPKGSFSTLEIQRTEQGDSAMYLCASGPWTGAPYNEQFFGPGTRLTVL.

In its sample, this clone was seen once. This chain joins TRBV1 and TRBJ2-7; TRBD2 was called by the table and not checked on the DNA. TRBV1 is tagged as a pseudogene. CDR3 length equals 17 residues. CDR3 loop: CTSSSHRGTSGSYEQYF. The CDR3 DNA reads as TGCACCAGCAGCTCCCACCGCGGGACTAGCGGATCCTACGAGCAGTACTTC.

The rearrangement joins TRBV28 to TRBJ2-3, with D unresolved. Trimming shortened V by 6 bases and J by 3 bases, and 19 bases separated the two germline ends. The CDR3 spans 16 residues. CDR1 MDHEN and CDR2 SYDVKM come from the germline V gene. As DNA, the CDR3 is TGTGCCAGCAGCCCCCGTCCCCTCCTCGGTACAGATACGCAGTATTTT. Protein product: CASSPRPLLGTDTQYF.

The rearrangement uses TRBV29-1 and TRBJ2-3; TRBD2 matches at 13 bases. J lost 3 bases, V lost 8 bases, and 14 bases had no gene match. The CDR3 loop spans 17 amino acids. The germline gives CDR1 SQVTM, CDR2 ANQGSEA. CDR3 region: CSIRGLAGSQSTDTQYF. DNA of the CDR3: TGCAGCATCCGGGGACTAGCGGGATCACAATCTACAGATACGCAGTATTTT.

The chain uses TRBV7-9 and TRBJ2-7, with D possibly being TRBD2 (6 bases). Deletions cut 1 base from V and 6 bases from J, with 16 bases between. This CDR3 comprises 15 residues. The germline gives CDR1 SEHNR, CDR2 FQNEAQ (reference sequence). CDR3 nucleotides: TGTGCCAGCAGCTTAGACGGGGACTCTGGGTCCGAGCAGTACTTC. This sequence encodes CASSLDGDSGSEQYF.

The rearrangement links TRBV7-9 to TRBJ2-3; D gene uncertain. Trimming took 5 bases from V and 6 from J, leaving 9 bases between them. Looked up from germline, CDR1 is SEHNR and CDR2 is FQNEAQ (reference sequence). There are 12 residues in the CDR3. CDR3 DNA sequence: TGTGCCAGCAGCCCCGAATCCGATACGCAGTATTTT. As protein: CASSPESDTQYF. The whole variable domain, filled in from reference TRBV7-9 and TRBJ2-3, reads DTGVSQNPRHKITKRGQNVTFRCDPISEHNRLYWYRQTLGQGPEFLTYFQNEAQLEKSRLLSDRFSAERPKGSFSTLEIQRTEQGDSAMYLCASSPESDTQYFGPGTRLTVL.

The CDR3 loop is CASRSGTSLDEQFF. The DNA for the CDR3 is TGTGCCAGCAGATCTGGGACTAGCTTAGATGAGCAGTTCTTC. This sequence joins TRBV7-9 and TRBJ2-1; TRBD2 matches 9 bases. CDR1 is SEHNR, CDR2 FQNEAQ, per germline (reference sequence). The ends lost 6 bases at V and 8 bases at J; junction bases unmatched: 8. This CDR3 comprises 14 residues.

The chain uses TRBV7-8 and TRBJ2-1, with 12 bases fitting TRBD2. The CDR3 length is 16 residues. Germline values: CDR1 SGHVS, CDR2 FQNEAQ. Losses at the gene ends were 5 bases for V and 5 bases for J; bases not matched to a gene: 7. CDR3 region: CASSLWTSGNNNEQFF. CDR3 nucleotides: TGTGCCAGCAGCCTATGGACTAGCGGGAATAACAATGAGCAGTTCTTC.

The V call is TRBV5-1, the J call TRBJ2-1; the D gene is possibly TRBD1 (5 bases). CDR1 SGHRS and CDR2 YFSETQ come from the germline V gene. V lost 0 bases to trimming and J lost 3 bases, with 7 bases between them. The CDR3 is made up of 14 amino acids. The CDR3 coding sequence is TGCGCCAGCAGCTTGGAGGACAACTACAATGAGCAGTTCTTC. It translates to CASSLEDNYNEQFF.

The chain is built from TRBV25-1 and TRBJ1-1; 8 bases line up with TRBD1. The CDR3 is 14 residues long. V was pared by 4 bases and J by 1 base, with 2 bases of the junction left unmatched. Germline V lookup: CDR1 MGHDK, CDR2 SYGVNS. The CDR3 region is CASSAQGGNTEAFF. CDR3 DNA: TGTGCCAGCAGTGCACAGGGGGGGAACACTGAAGCTTTCTTT.

The chain uses TRBV15 and TRBJ1-5; D might be TRBD1 (5 bases). From germline, CDR1 is LNHNV and CDR2 YYDKDF (reference sequence). Trimming stripped 5 bases from V and 5 bases from J, with 16 bases between. The CDR3 is 15 amino acids. The CDR3 loop reads CATSAVGRQYQPQHF. DNA for the CDR3: TGTGCCACCAGCGCAGTGGGACGGCAGTATCAGCCCCAGCATTTT.

V usage is TRBV7-9 and J usage is TRBJ2-7, with 9 nucleotides matching TRBD2. The ends lost 6 bases at V and 3 bases at J; junction bases unmatched: 3. The CDR3 is 13 residues long. Germline V CDR1 and CDR2: SEHNR, FQNEAQ (reference sequence). The CDR3 sequence is CASRTSGFYEQYF. CDR3 nucleotides: TGTGCCAGCAGGACTAGCGGATTCTACGAGCAGTACTTC.

A word on this clone: Other DNA sequences in this specimen translate into the identical CDR3. J is TRBJ2-7 and V is TRBV7-2; D call uncertain. Per germline, CDR1 SGHTA and CDR2 FQGNSA. Trimming removed 4 bases at V and 3 bases at J, with 4 bases between. CDR3 length: 11 amino acids. The CDR3 spells CASSYNYEQYF. The CDR3 nucleotides read TGTGCCAGCAGCTATAACTACGAGCAGTACTTC. The full variable domain, rest sourced from reference TRBV7-2 and TRBJ2-7, is GAGVSQSPSNKVTEKGKDVELRCDPISGHTALYWYRQSLGQGLEFLIYFQGNSAPDKSGLPSDRFSAERTGGSVSTLTIQRTQQEDSAVYLCASSYNYEQYFGPGTRLTVT.

The V and J genes are TRBV28 and TRBJ2-1; D is possibly TRBD2 (5 bases). Germline lookup yields CDR1 MDHEN and CDR2 SYDVKM. CDR3 length: 13 residues. Trimming cost V 7 bases and J 10 bases, with 17 bases left between them. The CDR3 nucleotides read TGTGCCAGCATCGATCCTCCGTCGGGAGAGCAGTTCTTC. Translating gives CASIDPPSGEQFF.

This clone was seen just once. J is TRBJ1-1 and V is TRBV18; D is unclear. This CDR3 is 9 amino acids long. V was pared by 7 bases and J by 7 bases, with 4 bases between. Germline CDR1 KGHSH, CDR2 LQKENI. The CDR3 DNA reads as TGTGCCAGCTGGGGTGAAGCTTTCTTT. Its translation: CASWGEAFF.

The chain has TRBV29-1 and TRBJ2-7, with 9 positions matching TRBD2. V shed 4 bases and J 2 bases; nucleotides not matched to a gene: 3. This CDR3 is built from 13 residues. CDR1 and CDR2 from the germline V gene are SQVTM and ANQGSEA. DNA for the CDR3: TGCAGCGTTGCACTAGCGGGCGCCTACGAGCAGTACTTC. The encoded protein is CSVALAGAYEQYF.

This chain joins TRBV13 and TRBJ2-1, with a possible D match to TRBD1 (6 bases). Trimming left V 3 bases short and J 9 bases short, with 21 bases between. The CDR3 contains 16 residues. CDR1 is PRHDT, CDR2 FYEKMQ, per germline (reference sequence). As DNA, the CDR3 is TGTGCCAGCAGCTTGGGTCTGGGGGCTATCCCGGGTGAGCAGTTCTTC. It is translated as CASSLGLGAIPGEQFF.